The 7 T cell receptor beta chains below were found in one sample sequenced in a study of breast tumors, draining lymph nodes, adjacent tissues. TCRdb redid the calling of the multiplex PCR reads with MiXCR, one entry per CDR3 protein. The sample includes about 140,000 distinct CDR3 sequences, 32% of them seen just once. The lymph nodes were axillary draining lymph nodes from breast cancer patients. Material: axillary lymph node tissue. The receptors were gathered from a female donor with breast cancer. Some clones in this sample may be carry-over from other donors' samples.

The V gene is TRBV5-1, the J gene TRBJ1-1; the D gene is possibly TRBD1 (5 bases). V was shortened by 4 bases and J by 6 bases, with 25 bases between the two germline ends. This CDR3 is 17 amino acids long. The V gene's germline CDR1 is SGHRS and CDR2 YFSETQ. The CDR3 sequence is CASSPEEGSSVGAEAFF. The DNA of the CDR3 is TGCGCCAGCAGCCCGGAAGAGGGGTCCTCTGTAGGGGCTGAAGCTTTCTTT.

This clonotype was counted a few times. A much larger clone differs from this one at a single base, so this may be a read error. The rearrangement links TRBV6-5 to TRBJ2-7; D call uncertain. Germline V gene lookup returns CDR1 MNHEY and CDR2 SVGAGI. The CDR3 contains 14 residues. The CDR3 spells CASSHSKGFGERYF. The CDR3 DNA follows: TGTGCCAGCAGTCACTCGAAAGGGTTCGGCGAGCGGTACTTC.

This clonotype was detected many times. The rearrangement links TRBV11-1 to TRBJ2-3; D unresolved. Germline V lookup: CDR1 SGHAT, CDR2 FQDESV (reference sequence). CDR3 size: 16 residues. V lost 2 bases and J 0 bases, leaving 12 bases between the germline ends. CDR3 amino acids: CASSLMGNPSTDTQYF. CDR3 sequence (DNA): TGTGCCAGCAGCTTAATGGGGAACCCTAGCACAGATACGCAGTATTTT.

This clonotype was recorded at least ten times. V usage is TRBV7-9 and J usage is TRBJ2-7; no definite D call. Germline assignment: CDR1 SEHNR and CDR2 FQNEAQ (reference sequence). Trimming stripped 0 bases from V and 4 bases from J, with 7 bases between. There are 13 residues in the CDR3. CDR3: CASSLAGGYEQYF. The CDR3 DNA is TGTGCCAGCAGCTTAGCGGGTGGGTACGAGCAGTACTTC.

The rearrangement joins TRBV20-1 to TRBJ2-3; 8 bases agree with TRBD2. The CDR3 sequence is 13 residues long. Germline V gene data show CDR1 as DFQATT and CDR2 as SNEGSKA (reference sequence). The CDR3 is CSGDGTRTDTQYF. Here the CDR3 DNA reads TGCAGCGGGGACGGGACTAGGACAGATACGCAGTATTTT.

For the CDR3, the DNA is TGTGCCAGCAGCCAAGATCCAGGGGGCAGGGATGGATCACCCCTCCACTTT. Its translation is CASSQDPGGRDGSPLHF. The chain couples TRBV14 to TRBJ1-6; 8 bases are a match to TRBD1. The CDR3 has 17 amino acids. Germline CDR1 SGHDN, CDR2 FVKESK. V trimming: 0 bases; J trimming: 10 bases; junction bases outside the gene matches: 11. The whole variable domain, filled in from reference TRBV14 and TRBJ1-6, reads EAGVTQFPSHSVIEKGQTVTLRCDPISGHDNLYWYRRVMGKEIKFLLHFVKESKQDESGMPNNRFLAERTGGTYSTLKVQPAELEDSGVYFCASSQDPGGRDGSPLHFGNGTRLTVT.

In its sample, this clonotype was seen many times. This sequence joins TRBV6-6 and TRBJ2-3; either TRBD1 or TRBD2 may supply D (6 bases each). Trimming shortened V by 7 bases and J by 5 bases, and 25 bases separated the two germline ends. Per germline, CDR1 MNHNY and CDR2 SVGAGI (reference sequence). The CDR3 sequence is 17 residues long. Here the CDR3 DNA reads TGTGCCAGCACCGAACGCAGGACGAGGGGGGCGGAAGATACGCAGTATTTT. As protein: CASTERRTRGAEDTQYF.